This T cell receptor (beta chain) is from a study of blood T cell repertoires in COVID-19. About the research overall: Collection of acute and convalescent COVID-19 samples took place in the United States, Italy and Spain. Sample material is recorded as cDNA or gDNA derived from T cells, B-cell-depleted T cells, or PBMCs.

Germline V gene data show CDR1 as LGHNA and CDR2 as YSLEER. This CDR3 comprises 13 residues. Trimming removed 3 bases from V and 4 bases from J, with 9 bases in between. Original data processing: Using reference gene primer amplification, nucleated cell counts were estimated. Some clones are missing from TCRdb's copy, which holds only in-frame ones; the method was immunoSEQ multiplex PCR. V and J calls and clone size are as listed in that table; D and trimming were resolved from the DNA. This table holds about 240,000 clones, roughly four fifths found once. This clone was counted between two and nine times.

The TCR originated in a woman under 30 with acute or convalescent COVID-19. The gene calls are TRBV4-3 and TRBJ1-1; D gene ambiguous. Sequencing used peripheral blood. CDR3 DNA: TGCGCCAGCAGCCACCTCCGGAGCACTGAAGCTTTCTTT. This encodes CASSHLRSTEAFF.